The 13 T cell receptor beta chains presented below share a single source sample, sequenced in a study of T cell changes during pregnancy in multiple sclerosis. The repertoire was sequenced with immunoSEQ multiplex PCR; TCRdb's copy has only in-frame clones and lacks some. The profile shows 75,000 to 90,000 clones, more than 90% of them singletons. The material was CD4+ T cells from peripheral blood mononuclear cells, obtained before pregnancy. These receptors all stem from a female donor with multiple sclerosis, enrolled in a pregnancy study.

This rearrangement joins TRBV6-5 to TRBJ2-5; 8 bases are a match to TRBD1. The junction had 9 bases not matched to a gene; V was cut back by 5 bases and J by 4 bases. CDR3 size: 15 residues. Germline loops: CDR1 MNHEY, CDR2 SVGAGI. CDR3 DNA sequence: TGTGCCAGCAGTGTGGACAGGGTCAGGAGAGAGACCCAGTACTTC. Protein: CASSVDRVRRETQYF.

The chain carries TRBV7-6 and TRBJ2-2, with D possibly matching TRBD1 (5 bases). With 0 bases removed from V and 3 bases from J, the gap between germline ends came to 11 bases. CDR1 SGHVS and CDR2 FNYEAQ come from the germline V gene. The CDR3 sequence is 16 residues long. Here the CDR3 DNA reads TGTGCCAGCAGCTTAGCTCCCAGGGCCCACACCGGGGAGCTGTTTTTT. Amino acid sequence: CASSLAPRAHTGELFF.

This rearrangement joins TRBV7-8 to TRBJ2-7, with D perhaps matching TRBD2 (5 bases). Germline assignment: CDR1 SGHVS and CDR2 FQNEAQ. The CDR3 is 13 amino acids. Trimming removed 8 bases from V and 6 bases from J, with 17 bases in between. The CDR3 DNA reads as TGTGCCAGCCGGGAAAGGTGGGCTGGCGAGCAGTACTTC. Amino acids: CASRERWAGEQYF.

The CDR3 reads CSGGEFNTEAFF. CDR3 DNA: TGCAGCGGGGGGGAATTTAACACTGAAGCTTTCTTT. V usage is TRBV29-1 and J usage is TRBJ1-1; weak D call: TRBD1 (5 bases). The CDR3 length is 12 residues. V was pared by 7 bases and J by 2 bases, with 11 bases between. CDR1 SQVTM and CDR2 ANQGSEA come from the germline V gene.

The CDR3 spells CASREGQGAYEQYF. CDR3 sequence (DNA): TGTGCCAGCAGAGAGGGACAGGGGGCCTACGAGCAGTACTTC. V and J are TRBV2 and TRBJ2-7; 11 bases fit TRBD1. This CDR3 is built from 14 residues. V lost 6 bases and J lost 2; bases outside the gene matches: 3. The germline gives CDR1 SNHLY, CDR2 FYNNEI.

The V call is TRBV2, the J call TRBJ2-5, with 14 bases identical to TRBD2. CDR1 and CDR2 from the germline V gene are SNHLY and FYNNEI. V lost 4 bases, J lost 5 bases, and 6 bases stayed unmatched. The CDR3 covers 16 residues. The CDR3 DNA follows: TGTGCCAGCAGTGGACGGACTAGCGGGAGGCGGGAGACCCAGTACTTC. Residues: CASSGRTSGRRETQYF.

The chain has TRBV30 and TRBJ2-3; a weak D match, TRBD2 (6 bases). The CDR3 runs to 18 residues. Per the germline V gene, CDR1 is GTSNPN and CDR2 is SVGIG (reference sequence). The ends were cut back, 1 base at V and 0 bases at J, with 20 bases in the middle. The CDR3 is CAWSATTRLGTSTDTQYF. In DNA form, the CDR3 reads TGTGCCTGGAGTGCCACTACCAGACTAGGTACTAGCACAGATACGCAGTATTTT.

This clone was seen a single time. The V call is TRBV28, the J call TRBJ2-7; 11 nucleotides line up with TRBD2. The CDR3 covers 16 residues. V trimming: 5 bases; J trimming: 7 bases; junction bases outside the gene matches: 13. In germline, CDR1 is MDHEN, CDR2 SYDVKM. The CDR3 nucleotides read TGTGCCAGCAGTCAAAAACAGGGACTAGCGGTAAAAGAGCAGTACTTC. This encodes CASSQKQGLAVKEQYF.

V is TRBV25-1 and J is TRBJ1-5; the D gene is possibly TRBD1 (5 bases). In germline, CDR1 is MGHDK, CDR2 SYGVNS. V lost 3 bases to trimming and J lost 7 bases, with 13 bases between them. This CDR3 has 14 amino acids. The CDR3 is CASSDTDKGQPQHF. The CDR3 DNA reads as TGTGCCAGCAGTGACACGGACAAGGGGCAGCCCCAGCATTTT.

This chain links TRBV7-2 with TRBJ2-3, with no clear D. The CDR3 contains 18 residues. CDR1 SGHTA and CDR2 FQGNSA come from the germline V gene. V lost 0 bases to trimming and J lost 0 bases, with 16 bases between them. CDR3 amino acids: CASSLARSSLPSTDTQYF. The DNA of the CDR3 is TGTGCCAGCAGCTTAGCGCGTAGTAGCTTACCCAGCACAGATACGCAGTATTTT.

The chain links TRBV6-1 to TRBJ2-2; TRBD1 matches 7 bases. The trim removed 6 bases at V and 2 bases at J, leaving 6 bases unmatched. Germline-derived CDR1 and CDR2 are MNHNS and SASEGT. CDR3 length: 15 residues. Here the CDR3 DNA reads TGTGCCAGCAGGATCTTAGGGGGCAACACCGGGGAGCTGTTTTTT. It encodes CASRILGGNTGELFF.

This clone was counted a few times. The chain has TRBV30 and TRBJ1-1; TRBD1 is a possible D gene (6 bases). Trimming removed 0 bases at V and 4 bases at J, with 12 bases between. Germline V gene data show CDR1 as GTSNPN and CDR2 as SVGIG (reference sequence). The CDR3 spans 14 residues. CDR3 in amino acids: CAWSVTGLGTEAFF. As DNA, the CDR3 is TGTGCCTGGAGTGTCACAGGGCTGGGCACTGAAGCTTTCTTT.

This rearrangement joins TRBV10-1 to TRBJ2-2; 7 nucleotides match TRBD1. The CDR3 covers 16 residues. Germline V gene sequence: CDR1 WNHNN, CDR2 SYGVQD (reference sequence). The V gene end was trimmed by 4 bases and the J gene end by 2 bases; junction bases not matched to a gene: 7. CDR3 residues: CASSGNRDRNTGELFF. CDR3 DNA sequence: TGCGCCAGCAGTGGCAACCGGGACAGAAACACCGGGGAGCTGTTTTTT.